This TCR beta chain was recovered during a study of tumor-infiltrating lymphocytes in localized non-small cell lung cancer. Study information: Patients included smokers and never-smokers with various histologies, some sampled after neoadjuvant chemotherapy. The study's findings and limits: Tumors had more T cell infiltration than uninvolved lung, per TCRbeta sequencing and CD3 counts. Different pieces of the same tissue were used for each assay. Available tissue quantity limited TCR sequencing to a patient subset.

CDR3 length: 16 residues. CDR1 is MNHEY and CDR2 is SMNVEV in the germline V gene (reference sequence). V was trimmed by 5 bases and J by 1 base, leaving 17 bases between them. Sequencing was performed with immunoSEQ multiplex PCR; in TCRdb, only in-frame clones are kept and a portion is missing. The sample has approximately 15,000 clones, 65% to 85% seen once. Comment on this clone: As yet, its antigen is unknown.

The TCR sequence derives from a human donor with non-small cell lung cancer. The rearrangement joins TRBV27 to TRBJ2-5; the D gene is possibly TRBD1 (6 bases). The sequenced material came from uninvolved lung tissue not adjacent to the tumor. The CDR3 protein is CASSPHPKGGQETQYF. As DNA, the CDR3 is TGTGCCAGCAGTCCCCACCCTAAAGGGGGCCAAGAGACCCAGTACTTC.